This entry lists 26 T cell receptor beta chains sequenced from one sample in a study of T-cell memory formation after mild COVID-19. TCRdb reprocessed the 5' RACE reads with MiXCR, giving one entry per CDR3 protein. The sample lists approximately 430,000 distinct CDR3 sequences; about 22% were seen once. Sequenced: PBMCs or a T cell subset sorted from them (not recorded which). Every receptor here comes from an adult woman who had mild COVID-19 (a few samples of this study predate the infection). Cell type and time point are not known.

This clonotype appeared a few times. The chain is built from TRBV12-3 or TRBV12-4 and TRBJ1-5, with D unresolved. The CDR3 contains 14 residues. Trimming left V 8 bases short and J 2 bases short, with 13 bases between. The CDR3 DNA reads TGTGCCAGCCAGAGGAGGGAGGGCAATCAGCCCCAGCATTTT. Amino acids: CASQRREGNQPQHF.

This clonotype showed up many times. The chain carries TRBV5-1 and TRBJ2-1; 11 bases agree with TRBD2. CDR3 length: 16 residues. Germline values: CDR1 SGHRS, CDR2 YFSETQ. Trimming at V came to 4 bases and at J to 9 bases, leaving 12 bases not matched to a gene. The CDR3 loop is CASSPIAGGLKGEQFF. CDR3 DNA sequence: TGCGCCAGCAGCCCGATAGCGGGGGGGCTGAAGGGTGAGCAGTTCTTC.

This clonotype was seen a few times. The CDR3 bases are TGTGCCAGCAGCCAAGGGGTTGGCGGTAGCTCCTACAATGAGCAGTTCTTC. Amino acids: CASSQGVGGSSYNEQFF. The gene calls are TRBV4-2 and TRBJ2-1; D gene uncertain. CDR1 and CDR2 (germline): LGHNA, YNFKEQ. This CDR3 has 17 amino acids. Between the trimmed V and J ends, which lost 1 base and 0 bases, there was a span of 13 bases.

V gene TRBV5-1 combines with J gene TRBJ2-5; TRBD1 aligns across 8 bases. Unmatched junction bases numbered 11, after V lost 3 bases and J lost 4 bases. CDR3 length: 16 residues. Looked up from germline, CDR1 is SGHRS and CDR2 is YFSETQ. DNA of the CDR3: TGCGCCAGCAGCTCGAATCCGGGAACAGGGGGAGAGACCCAGTACTTC. It translates to CASSSNPGTGGETQYF.

This clonotype was detected a few times. The V call is TRBV28, the J call TRBJ2-2; 8 bases align to TRBD1. From germline, CDR1 is MDHEN and CDR2 SYDVKM. The trim removed 6 bases at V and 5 bases at J, leaving 5 bases unmatched. The CDR3 is made up of 14 amino acids. The DNA of the CDR3 is TGTGCCAGCAGCACCCACAGGGGGACCGGGGAGCTGTTTTTT. It encodes CASSTHRGTGELFF.

Notes on this clonotype: A junction boundary mismatches the germline segment, possibly from a read error. The DNA for the CDR3 is TGTGCAAGCAGCGGGACTGTCGGTACTTACGAGCAGTACTTC. Encoded protein: CASSGTVGTYEQYF. The gene calls are TRBV12-3 or TRBV12-4 and TRBJ2-7; 7 nucleotides line up with TRBD2. The CDR3 length is 14 residues.

This clonotype was picked up one time. The chain links TRBV20-1 to TRBJ2-3, with TRBD2 identical over 10 bases. V lost 7 bases and J lost 2; bases outside the gene matches: 15. The CDR3 consists of 17 residues. The V gene's germline CDR1 is DFQATT and CDR2 SNEGSKA (reference sequence). This CDR3 reads CSDQLAGRPRITDTQYF. The CDR3 bases are TGCAGTGATCAACTAGCGGGGAGGCCCCGAATCACAGATACGCAGTATTTT.

The chain uses TRBV29-1 and TRBJ2-7; unclear D gene. The CDR3 has 13 amino acids. Germline lookup yields CDR1 SQVTM and CDR2 ANQGSEA. Trimming left V 6 bases short and J 2 bases short, with 14 bases between. Here the CDR3 DNA reads TGCAGCGTGTGGGTTAGTCAGGCCTACGAGCAGTACTTC. Protein: CSVWVSQAYEQYF.

Here the CDR3 DNA reads TGCAGTGCTGTTACAGGGAGTGGGGCTATGAACTATGGCTACACCTTC. As protein: CSAVTGSGAMNYGYTF. The chain couples TRBV20-1 to TRBJ1-2, with D maybe TRBD1 (6 bases). Germline V gene data show CDR1 as DFQATT and CDR2 as SNEGSKA (reference sequence). With 5 bases removed from V and 2 bases from J, the gap between germline ends came to 21 bases. This CDR3 is 16 amino acids long.

This clonotype was seen a few times. The rearrangement uses TRBV12-3 or TRBV12-4 and TRBJ1-2, with 8 bases identical to TRBD1. V was pared by 6 bases and J by 4 bases, with 7 bases of the junction left unmatched. This CDR3 has 14 residues. The CDR3 region is CASSYTGGAYGYTF. As DNA, the CDR3 is TGTGCCAGCAGCTACACAGGGGGAGCCTATGGCTACACCTTC.

The rearrangement links TRBV7-6 to TRBJ1-4; TRBD1 aligns across 10 bases. The CDR3 loop spans 14 amino acids. Germline V CDR1 and CDR2: SGHVS, FNYEAQ. V lost 5 bases to trimming and J lost 7 bases; unmatched junction nucleotides: 4. This CDR3 is CASSQTGGREKLFF. The CDR3 DNA reads as TGTGCCAGCAGCCAGACAGGGGGCCGTGAAAAACTGTTTTTT. The full variable domain, in which reference TRBV7-6 and TRBJ1-4 provide the parts outside the CDR3, is GAGVSQSPRYKVTKRGQDVALRCDPISGHVSLYWYRQALGQGPEFLTYFNYEAQQDKSGLPNDRFSAERPEGSISTLTIQRTEQRDSAMYRCASSQTGGREKLFFGSGTQLSVL.

The table lists this clonotype with many counts. This rearrangement joins TRBV15 to TRBJ2-5; unclear D gene. Per the germline V gene, CDR1 is LNHNV and CDR2 is YYDKDF (reference sequence). V gave up 0 bases and J gave up 5 bases, with 4 bases separating them. This CDR3 has 12 residues. The CDR3 is CATSRDTETQYF. In DNA, the CDR3 is TGTGCCACCAGCAGAGATACCGAGACCCAGTACTTC.

The V gene is TRBV29-1, the J gene TRBJ2-3; 7 positions match TRBD1. Germline loops: CDR1 SQVTM, CDR2 ANQGSEA. The J segment lost 0 bases and the V segment lost 8 bases, leaving 8 bases of the junction unmatched. This CDR3 comprises 14 residues. CDR3 in amino acids: CSLGEGASTDTQYF. The CDR3 DNA reads as TGCAGCCTCGGAGAGGGGGCTAGCACAGATACGCAGTATTTT.

This clonotype was recorded a few times. The chain combines TRBV11-2 with TRBJ2-1, with TRBD2 identical over 9 bases. The CDR3 runs 17 residues. The trim removed 2 bases at V and 7 bases at J, leaving 12 bases unmatched. Germline assignment: CDR1 SGHAT and CDR2 FQNNGV. This CDR3 is CASSLSIAGEMFNEQFF. In nucleotides, the CDR3 is TGTGCCAGCAGCTTAAGTATAGCGGGAGAAATGTTTAATGAGCAGTTCTTC.

The V and J genes are TRBV12-3 or TRBV12-4 and TRBJ1-6; the D gene is possibly TRBD1 (5 bases). The CDR3 totals 12 residues. Trimming took 4 bases from V and 8 from J, leaving 6 bases between them. The CDR3 loop is CASSSRDSPLHF. CDR3 sequence (DNA): TGTGCCAGCAGTTCCAGGGATTCACCCCTCCACTTT.

The chain joins TRBV7-9 to TRBJ1-1; D call uncertain. V dropped 2 bases and J dropped 1 base, with 8 bases sitting between them. CDR1 is SEHNR, CDR2 FQNEAQ, per germline (reference sequence). The CDR3 is 14 residues long. The CDR3 is CASSLRDWNTEAFF. CDR3 DNA sequence: TGTGCCAGCAGCTTACGAGACTGGAACACTGAAGCTTTCTTT.

CDR3 residues: CASRFDPSGEYNEQFF. DNA of the CDR3: TGTGCCAGCAGGTTCGACCCTAGCGGGGAGTACAATGAGCAGTTCTTC. The V call is TRBV12-3 or TRBV12-4, the J call TRBJ2-1; 9 nucleotides align to TRBD2. The CDR3 sequence is 16 residues long. V dropped 6 bases and J dropped 4; count of bases not matched to a gene: 10.

This chain joins TRBV2 and TRBJ2-7; D unclear. Trimming removed 8 bases from V and 2 bases from J, with 13 bases in between. CDR1 is SNHLY and CDR2 is FYNNEI in the germline V gene. The CDR3 consists of 13 residues. CDR3 residues: CASCRLLTYEQYF. The CDR3 nucleotides read TGTGCCAGCTGCCGACTGCTTACCTACGAGCAGTACTTC.

The chain joins TRBV20-1 to TRBJ1-1; TRBD1 agrees at 9 bases. Germline CDR1 and CDR2: DFQATT and SNEGSKA (reference sequence). V dropped 5 bases and J dropped 5; count of bases not matched to a gene: 6. The CDR3 is 13 residues long. Written as DNA, the CDR3 is TGCAGTGCTGCCACGACAGGGGGAACTGAAGCTTTCTTT. Its protein product is CSAATTGGTEAFF.

This clonotype came up a few times. This chain links TRBV6-5 with TRBJ1-6, with D unclear. Trimming removed 0 bases from V and 7 bases from J, with 10 bases in between. The CDR3 is made up of 15 amino acids. Germline V gene data show CDR1 as MNHEY and CDR2 as SVGAGI. The DNA for the CDR3 is TGTGCCAGCAGTTACTCGACGGGGTCCAATTCACCCCTCCACTTT. It encodes CASSYSTGSNSPLHF.

This chain links TRBV9 with TRBJ2-1; 8 positions match TRBD2. Trimming at V came to 0 bases and at J to 13 bases, leaving 18 bases not matched to a gene. The CDR3 is made up of 17 amino acids. Germline V gene lookup returns CDR1 SGDLS and CDR2 YYNGEE. CDR3 DNA sequence: TGTGCCAGCAGCGTAGCGCCTAGCGGGCTACTCAAAGGAGCCCAGTTCTTC. Protein product: CASSVAPSGLLKGAQFF.

This clonotype was picked up a small number of times. The J gene is TRBJ2-2, the V gene TRBV7-9; D uncertain. The germline V gene has CDR1 SEHNR and CDR2 FQNEAQ (reference sequence). The CDR3 has 14 amino acids. Trimming removed 0 bases at V and 4 bases at J, with 6 bases between. The chain's CDR3 is CASSLATSTGELFF. CDR3 nucleotides: TGTGCCAGCAGCTTAGCGACCAGCACCGGGGAGCTGTTTTTT.

The CDR3 loop reads CASSSQGVSTDTQYF. The CDR3 DNA reads TGTGCCAGCAGTTCGCAGGGCGTGAGCACAGATACGCAGTATTTT. The chain couples TRBV6-6 to TRBJ2-3, with a tentative D call TRBD1 (5 bases). This CDR3 is built from 15 residues. CDR1 and CDR2 from the germline V gene are MNHNY and SVGAGI (reference sequence). Trimming removed 4 bases from V and 0 bases from J, with 11 bases in between.

This chain connects TRBV2 to TRBJ2-1; 7 nucleotides line up with TRBD1. This CDR3 region has 15 residues. V was clipped by 4 bases and J by 8 bases; unmatched bases: 11. Per germline, CDR1 SNHLY and CDR2 FYNNEI. The CDR3 sequence is CASSGRGLGPDEQFF. In DNA, the CDR3 is TGTGCCAGCAGTGGTAGGGGGCTGGGTCCAGATGAGCAGTTCTTC. The entire variable domain, with the rest obtained from reference TRBV2 and TRBJ2-1, is as follows: EPEVTQTPSHQVTQMGQEVILRCVPISNHLYFYWYRQILGQKVEFLVSFYNNEISEKSEIFDDQFSVERPDGSNFTLKIRSTKLEDSAMYFCASSGRGLGPDEQFFGPGTRLTVL.

This clonotype was found a few times. The V and J genes are TRBV5-1 and TRBJ2-1, with 11 positions matching TRBD2. From germline, CDR1 is SGHRS and CDR2 YFSETQ. CDR3 length: 16 amino acids. The trim removed 3 bases at V and 4 bases at J, leaving 6 bases unmatched. Written as DNA, the CDR3 is TGCGCCAGCAGCTCCGGGACTAGCGGAATTTACAATGAGCAGTTCTTC. It encodes CASSSGTSGIYNEQFF.

The rearrangement joins TRBV29-1 to TRBJ1-2; D gene uncertain. Germline values: CDR1 SQVTM, CDR2 ANQGSEA. The CDR3 has 13 amino acids. Trimming stripped 2 bases from V and 4 bases from J, with 11 bases between. The CDR3 DNA reads as TGCAGCGTTGAAAGCGGGAGGTCCTATGGCTACACCTTC. Protein product: CSVESGRSYGYTF.